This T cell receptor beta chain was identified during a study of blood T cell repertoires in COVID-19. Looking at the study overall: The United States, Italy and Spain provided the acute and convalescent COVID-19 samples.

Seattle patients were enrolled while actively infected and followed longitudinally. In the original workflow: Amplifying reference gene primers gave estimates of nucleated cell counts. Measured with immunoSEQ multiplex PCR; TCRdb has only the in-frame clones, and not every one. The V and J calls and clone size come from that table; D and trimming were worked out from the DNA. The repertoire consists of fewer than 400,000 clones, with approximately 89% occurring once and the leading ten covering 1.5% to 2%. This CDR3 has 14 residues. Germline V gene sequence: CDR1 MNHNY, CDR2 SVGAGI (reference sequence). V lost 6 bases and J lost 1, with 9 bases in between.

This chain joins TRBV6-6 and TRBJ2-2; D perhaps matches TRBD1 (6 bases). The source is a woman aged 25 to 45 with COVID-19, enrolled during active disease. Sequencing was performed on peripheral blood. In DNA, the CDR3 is TGTGCCAGCAGCCTGGACAGGAACACCGGGGAGCTGTTTTTT. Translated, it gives CASSLDRNTGELFF.